What follows describes a single TCR beta chain. As yet, its antigen is unknown. Trimming took 4 bases from V and 1 from J, leaving 9 bases between them. There are 14 residues in the CDR3. The V gene's germline CDR1 is SGHKS and CDR2 YYEKEE (reference sequence). This record comes from a study of T cells in Graves' hyperthyroidism and ophthalmopathy. Fresh peripheral blood, around 9.2 ml of it, supplied the PBMCs. Study conclusions and caveats: Most thyroid-expanded clonotypes above 0.001 were also found in blood.

Amplification targeted TCR beta CDR3 regions from RNA transcripts. During a first-round RT-PCR of the TCR CDR3, the HTBI primer set was used. In TCRdb, the multiplex PCR reads were re-called with MiXCR into one record per CDR3 protein. The data show under 350,000 distinct CDR3 sequences, approximately 13% seen once. The clonotype originates from a woman in her thirties or forties with Graves' ophthalmopathy. Source material: blood. This chain connects TRBV5-5 to TRBJ2-1; perhaps TRBD2 as D (5 bases). The CDR3 coding sequence is TGTGCCAGCAGCCGGGGAAAGTCCTACAATGAGCAGTTCTTC. It encodes CASSRGKSYNEQFF.